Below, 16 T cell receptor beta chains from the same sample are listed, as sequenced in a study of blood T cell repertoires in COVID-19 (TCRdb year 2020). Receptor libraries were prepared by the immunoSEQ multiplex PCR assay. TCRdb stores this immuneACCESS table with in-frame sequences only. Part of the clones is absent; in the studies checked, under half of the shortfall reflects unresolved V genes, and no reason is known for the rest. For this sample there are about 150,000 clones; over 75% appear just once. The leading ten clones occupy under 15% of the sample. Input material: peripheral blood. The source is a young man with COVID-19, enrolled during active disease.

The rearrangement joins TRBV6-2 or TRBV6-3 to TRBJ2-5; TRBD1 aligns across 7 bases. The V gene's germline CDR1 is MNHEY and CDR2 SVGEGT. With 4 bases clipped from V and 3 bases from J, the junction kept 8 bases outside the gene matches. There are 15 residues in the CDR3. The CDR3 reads CASSLQGREKETQYF. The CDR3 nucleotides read TGTGCCAGCAGTTTACAGGGGCGAGAAAAAGAGACCCAGTACTTC.

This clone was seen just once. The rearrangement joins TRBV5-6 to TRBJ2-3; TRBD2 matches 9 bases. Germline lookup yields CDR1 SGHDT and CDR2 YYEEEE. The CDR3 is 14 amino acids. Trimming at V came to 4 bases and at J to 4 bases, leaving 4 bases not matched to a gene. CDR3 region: CASSIGLAPDTQYF. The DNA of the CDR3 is TGTGCCAGCAGCATAGGACTAGCGCCAGATACGCAGTATTTT.

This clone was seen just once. DNA of the CDR3: TGTGCCAGCAGCCAAGTGGGACGACAGGGGGTTAGGAAAGAGACCCAGTACTTC. Its translation is CASSQVGRQGVRKETQYF. V and J are TRBV14 and TRBJ2-5, with 9 bases that match TRBD1. Trimming took 1 base from V and 3 from J; bases not matched to a gene: 12. The CDR3 length is 18 residues. CDR1 and CDR2 (germline): SGHDN, FVKESK.

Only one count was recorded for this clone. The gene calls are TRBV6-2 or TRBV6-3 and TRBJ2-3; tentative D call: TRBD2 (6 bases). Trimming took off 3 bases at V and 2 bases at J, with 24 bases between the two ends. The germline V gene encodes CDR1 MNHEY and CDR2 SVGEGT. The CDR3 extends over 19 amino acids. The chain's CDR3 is CASSYVRGAVAGDTDTQYF. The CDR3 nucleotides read TGTGCCAGCAGTTATGTTCGCGGGGCGGTGGCAGGAGACACAGATACGCAGTATTTT.

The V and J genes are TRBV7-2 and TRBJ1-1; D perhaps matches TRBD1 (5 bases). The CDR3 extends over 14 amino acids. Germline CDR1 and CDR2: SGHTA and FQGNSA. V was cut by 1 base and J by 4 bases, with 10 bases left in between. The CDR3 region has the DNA TGTGCCAGCAGCTTAGGGGGCCCGGGCACTGAAGCTTTCTTT. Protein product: CASSLGGPGTEAFF.

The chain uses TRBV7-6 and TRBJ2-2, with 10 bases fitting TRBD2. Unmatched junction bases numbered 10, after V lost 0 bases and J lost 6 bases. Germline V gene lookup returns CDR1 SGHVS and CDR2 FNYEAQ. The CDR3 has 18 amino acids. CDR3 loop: CASSLAPPLAGVSGELFF. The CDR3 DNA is TGTGCCAGCAGCTTAGCCCCACCTCTAGCGGGAGTATCCGGGGAGCTGTTTTTT.

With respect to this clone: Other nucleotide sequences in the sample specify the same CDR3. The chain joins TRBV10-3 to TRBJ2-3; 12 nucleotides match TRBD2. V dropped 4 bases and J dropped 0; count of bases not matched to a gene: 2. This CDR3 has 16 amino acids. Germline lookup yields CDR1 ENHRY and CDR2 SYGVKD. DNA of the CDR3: TGTGCCATCAGTGCAGGGACTAGCGGGAGCACAGATACGCAGTATTTT. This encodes CAISAGTSGSTDTQYF.

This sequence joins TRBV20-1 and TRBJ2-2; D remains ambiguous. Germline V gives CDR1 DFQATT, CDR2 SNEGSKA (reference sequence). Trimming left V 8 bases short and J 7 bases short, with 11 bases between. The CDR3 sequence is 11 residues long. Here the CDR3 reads CSSERGGELFF. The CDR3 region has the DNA TGCAGTTCAGAGAGAGGCGGGGAGCTGTTTTTT.

The CDR3 sequence is CASSLLPGTGRYSNYGYTF. Here the CDR3 DNA reads TGTGCCAGCAGCTTACTTCCCGGGACAGGTCGCTACTCAAACTATGGCTACACCTTC. The V call is TRBV7-9, the J call TRBJ1-2, with 8 bases aligning to TRBD1. The CDR3 extends over 19 amino acids. Germline trimming cut 2 bases from V and 2 bases from J; bases unmatched to any gene: 16. CDR1 SEHNR and CDR2 FQNEAQ come from the germline V gene (reference sequence).

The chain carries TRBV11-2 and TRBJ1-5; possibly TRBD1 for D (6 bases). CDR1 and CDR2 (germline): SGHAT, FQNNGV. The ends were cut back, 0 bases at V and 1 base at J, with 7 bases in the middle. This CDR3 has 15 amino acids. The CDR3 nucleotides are TGTGCCAGCAGCTTAGACAGGGGAAGCAATCAGCCCCAGCATTTT. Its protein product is CASSLDRGSNQPQHF.

DNA for the CDR3: TGTGCCAGCGGGAAGGGACTAGCCTACAATGAGCAGTTCTTC. It is translated as CASGKGLAYNEQFF. The chain uses TRBV6-5 and TRBJ2-1, with 8 bases that match TRBD2. Germline CDR1 reads MNHEY; CDR2 reads SVGAGI. The CDR3 is 14 residues long. Trimming at V came to 8 bases and at J to 2 bases, leaving 5 bases not matched to a gene.

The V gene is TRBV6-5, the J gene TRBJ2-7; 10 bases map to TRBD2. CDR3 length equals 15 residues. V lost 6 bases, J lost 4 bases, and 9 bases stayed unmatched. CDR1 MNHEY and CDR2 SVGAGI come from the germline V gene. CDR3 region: CASSQRTGLAYEQYF. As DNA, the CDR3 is TGTGCCAGCAGCCAAAGAACGGGACTAGCGTACGAGCAGTACTTC.

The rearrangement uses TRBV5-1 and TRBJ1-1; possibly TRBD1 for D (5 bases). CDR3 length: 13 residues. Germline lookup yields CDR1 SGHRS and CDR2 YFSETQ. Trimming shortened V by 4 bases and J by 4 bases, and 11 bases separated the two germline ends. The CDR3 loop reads CASSLGGSTEAFF. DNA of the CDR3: TGCGCCAGCAGCCTCGGGGGGAGCACTGAAGCTTTCTTT.

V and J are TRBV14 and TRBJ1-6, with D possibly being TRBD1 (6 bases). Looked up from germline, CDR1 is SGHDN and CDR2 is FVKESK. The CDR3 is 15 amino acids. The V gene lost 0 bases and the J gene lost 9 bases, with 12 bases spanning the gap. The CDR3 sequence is CASSQESRGSSPLHF. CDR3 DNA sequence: TGTGCCAGCAGCCAAGAAAGCAGGGGTAGTTCACCCCTCCACTTT.

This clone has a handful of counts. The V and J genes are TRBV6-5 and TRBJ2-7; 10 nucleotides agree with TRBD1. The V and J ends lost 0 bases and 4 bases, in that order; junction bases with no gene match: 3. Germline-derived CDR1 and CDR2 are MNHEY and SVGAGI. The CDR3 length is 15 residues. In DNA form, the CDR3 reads TGTGCCAGCAGTTACTCGACAGGGGGCGCGTACGAGCAGTACTTC. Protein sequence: CASSYSTGGAYEQYF.

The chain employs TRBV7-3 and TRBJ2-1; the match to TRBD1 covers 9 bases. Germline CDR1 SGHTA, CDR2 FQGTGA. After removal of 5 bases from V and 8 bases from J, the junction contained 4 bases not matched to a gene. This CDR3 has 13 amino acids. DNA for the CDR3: TGTGCCAGCAGCCTTACAGGGGGCTATGAGCAGTTCTTC. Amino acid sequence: CASSLTGGYEQFF.